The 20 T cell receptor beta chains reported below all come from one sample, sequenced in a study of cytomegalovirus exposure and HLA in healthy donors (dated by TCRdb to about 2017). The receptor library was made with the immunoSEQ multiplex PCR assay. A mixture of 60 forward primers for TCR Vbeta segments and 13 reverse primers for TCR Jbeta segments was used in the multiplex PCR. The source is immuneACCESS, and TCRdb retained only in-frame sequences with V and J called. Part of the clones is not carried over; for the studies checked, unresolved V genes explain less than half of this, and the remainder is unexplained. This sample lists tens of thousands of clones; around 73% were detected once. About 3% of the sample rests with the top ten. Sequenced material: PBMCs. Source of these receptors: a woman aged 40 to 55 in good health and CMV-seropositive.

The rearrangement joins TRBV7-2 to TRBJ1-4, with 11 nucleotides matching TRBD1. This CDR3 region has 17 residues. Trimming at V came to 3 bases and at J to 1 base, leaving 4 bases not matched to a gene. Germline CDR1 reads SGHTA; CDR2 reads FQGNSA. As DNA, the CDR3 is TGTGCCAGCAGCTTGGGGACAGGGGGAATAACTAATGAAAAACTGTTTTTT. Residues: CASSLGTGGITNEKLFF.

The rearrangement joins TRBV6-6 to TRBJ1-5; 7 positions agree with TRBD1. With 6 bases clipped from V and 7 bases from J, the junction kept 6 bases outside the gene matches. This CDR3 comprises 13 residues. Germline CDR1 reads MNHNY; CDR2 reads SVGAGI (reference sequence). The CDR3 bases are TGTGCCAGCAGAACTACAGGGGACCAGCCCCAGCATTTT. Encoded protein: CASRTTGDQPQHF.

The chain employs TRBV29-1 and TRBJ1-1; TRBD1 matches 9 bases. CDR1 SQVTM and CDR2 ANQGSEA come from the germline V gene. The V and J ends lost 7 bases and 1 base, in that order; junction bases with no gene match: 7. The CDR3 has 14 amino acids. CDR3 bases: TGCAGCGCCGACCCACAGGGGGCGAACACTGAAGCTTTCTTT. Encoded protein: CSADPQGANTEAFF.

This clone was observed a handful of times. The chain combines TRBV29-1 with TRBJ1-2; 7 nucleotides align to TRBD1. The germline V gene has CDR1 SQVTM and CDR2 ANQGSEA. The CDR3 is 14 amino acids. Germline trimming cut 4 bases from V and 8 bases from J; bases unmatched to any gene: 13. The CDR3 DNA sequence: TGCAGCGTTGCGGCTCCGGGACAGTGGAGCGGCTACACCTTC. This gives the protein CSVAAPGQWSGYTF. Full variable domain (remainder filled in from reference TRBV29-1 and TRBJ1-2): SAVISQKPSRDICQRGTSLTIQCQVDSQVTMMFWYRQQPGQSLTLIATANQGSEATYESGFVIDKFPISRPNLTFSTLTVSNMSPEDSSIYLCSVAAPGQWSGYTFGSGTRLTVV.

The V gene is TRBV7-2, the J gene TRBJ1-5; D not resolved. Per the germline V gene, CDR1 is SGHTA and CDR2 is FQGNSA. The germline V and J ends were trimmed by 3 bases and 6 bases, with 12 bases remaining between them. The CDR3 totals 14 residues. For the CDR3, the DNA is TGTGCCAGCAGCTTTGACGGGAGGTTTCAGCCCCAGCATTTT. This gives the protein CASSFDGRFQPQHF.

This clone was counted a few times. CDR3 sequence reads: CASSRTSGDYNSPLHF. In DNA form, the CDR3 reads TGTGCCAGCAGTCGTACTTCCGGGGACTATAATTCACCCCTCCACTTT. The genes are TRBV9 and TRBJ1-6, with D unclear. CDR3 size: 16 residues. V dropped 5 bases and J dropped 3 bases, with 15 bases sitting between them. The germline V gene encodes CDR1 SGDLS and CDR2 YYNGEE.

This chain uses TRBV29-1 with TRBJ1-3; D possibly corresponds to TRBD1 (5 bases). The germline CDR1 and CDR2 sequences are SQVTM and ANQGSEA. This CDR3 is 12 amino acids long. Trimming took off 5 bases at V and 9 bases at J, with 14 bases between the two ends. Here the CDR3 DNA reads TGCAGCGTTATGGACACGGGTAGCACCATATATTTT. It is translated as CSVMDTGSTIYF. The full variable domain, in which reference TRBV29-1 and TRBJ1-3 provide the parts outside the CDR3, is SAVISQKPSRDICQRGTSLTIQCQVDSQVTMMFWYRQQPGQSLTLIATANQGSEATYESGFVIDKFPISRPNLTFSTLTVSNMSPEDSSIYLCSVMDTGSTIYFGEGSWLTVV.

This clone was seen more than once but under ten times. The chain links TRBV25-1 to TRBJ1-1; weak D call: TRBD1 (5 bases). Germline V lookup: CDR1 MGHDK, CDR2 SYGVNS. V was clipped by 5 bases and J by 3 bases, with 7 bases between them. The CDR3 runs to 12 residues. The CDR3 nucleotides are TGTGCCAGCAGTAGACAGCACACTGAAGCTTTCTTT. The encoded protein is CASSRQHTEAFF.

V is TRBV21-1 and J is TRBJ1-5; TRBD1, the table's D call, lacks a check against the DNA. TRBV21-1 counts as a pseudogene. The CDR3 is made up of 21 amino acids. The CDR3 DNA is TGTGCCAGCAGCAATCGATCCTCGACAGGGGGAATTATTTATGGCAATCAGCCCCAGCATTTT. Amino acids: CASSNRSSTGGIIYGNQPQHF.

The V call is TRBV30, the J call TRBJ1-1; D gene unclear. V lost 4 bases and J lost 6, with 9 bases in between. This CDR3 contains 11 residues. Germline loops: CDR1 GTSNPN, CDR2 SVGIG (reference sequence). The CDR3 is CAWTPRAEAFF. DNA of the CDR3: TGTGCCTGGACCCCCCGGGCTGAAGCTTTCTTT.

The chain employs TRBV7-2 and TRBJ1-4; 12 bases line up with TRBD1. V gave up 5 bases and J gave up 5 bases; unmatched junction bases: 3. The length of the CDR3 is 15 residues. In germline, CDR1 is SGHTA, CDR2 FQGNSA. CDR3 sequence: CASSRDRGRNEKLFF. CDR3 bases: TGTGCCAGCAGCCGGGACAGGGGGCGGAATGAAAAACTGTTTTTT.

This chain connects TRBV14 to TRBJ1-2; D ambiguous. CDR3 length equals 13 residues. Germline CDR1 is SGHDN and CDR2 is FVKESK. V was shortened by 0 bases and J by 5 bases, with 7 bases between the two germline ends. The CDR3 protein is CASSQERGYGYTF. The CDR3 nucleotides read TGTGCCAGCAGCCAAGAACGAGGGTATGGCTACACCTTC.

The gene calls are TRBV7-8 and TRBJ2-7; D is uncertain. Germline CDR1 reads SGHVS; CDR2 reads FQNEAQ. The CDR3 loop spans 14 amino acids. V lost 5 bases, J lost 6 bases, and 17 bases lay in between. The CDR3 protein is CASSHLTASGEQYF. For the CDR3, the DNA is TGTGCCAGCAGCCACCTAACAGCCTCTGGCGAGCAGTACTTC.

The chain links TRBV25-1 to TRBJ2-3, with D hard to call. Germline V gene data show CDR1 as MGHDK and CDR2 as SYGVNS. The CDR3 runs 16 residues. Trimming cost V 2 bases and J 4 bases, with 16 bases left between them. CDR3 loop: CASSELGSTVSDTQYF. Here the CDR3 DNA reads TGTGCCAGCAGTGAACTAGGTTCCACGGTGTCAGATACGCAGTATTTT.

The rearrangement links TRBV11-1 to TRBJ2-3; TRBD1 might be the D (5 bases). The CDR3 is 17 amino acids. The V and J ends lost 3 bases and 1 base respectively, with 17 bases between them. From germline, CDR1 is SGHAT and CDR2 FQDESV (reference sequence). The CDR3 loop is CASSFGAQNPRTDTQYF. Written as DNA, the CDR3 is TGTGCCAGCAGCTTTGGGGCACAAAATCCCCGCACAGATACGCAGTATTTT.

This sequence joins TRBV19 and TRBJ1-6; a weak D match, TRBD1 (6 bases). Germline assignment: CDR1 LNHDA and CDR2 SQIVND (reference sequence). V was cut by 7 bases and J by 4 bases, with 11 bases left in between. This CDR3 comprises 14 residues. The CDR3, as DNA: TGTGCCAGTACGGTCGGGACATATAATTCACCCCTCCACTTT. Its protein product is CASTVGTYNSPLHF.

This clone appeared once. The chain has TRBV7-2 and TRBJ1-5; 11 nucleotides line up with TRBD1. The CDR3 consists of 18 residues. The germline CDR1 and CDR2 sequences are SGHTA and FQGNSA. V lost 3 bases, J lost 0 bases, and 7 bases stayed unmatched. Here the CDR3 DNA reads TGTGCCAGCAGCTTGAGGGGACAGGGGGTTTATAGCAATCAGCCCCAGCATTTT. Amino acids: CASSLRGQGVYSNQPQHF.

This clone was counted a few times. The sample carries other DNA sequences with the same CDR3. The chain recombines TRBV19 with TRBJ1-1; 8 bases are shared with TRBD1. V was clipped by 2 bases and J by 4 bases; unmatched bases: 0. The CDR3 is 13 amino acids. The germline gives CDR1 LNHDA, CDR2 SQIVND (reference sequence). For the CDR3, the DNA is TGTGCCAGTAGTATAACAGGGGGCACTGAAGCTTTCTTT. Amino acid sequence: CASSITGGTEAFF.

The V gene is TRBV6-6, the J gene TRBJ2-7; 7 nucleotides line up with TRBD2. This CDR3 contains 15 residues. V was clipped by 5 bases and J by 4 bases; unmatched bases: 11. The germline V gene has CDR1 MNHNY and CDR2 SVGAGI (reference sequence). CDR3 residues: CASSPVTGGGYEQYF. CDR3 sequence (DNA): TGTGCCAGCAGTCCCGTGACGGGGGGAGGATACGAGCAGTACTTC.

CDR3 nucleotides: TGTGCCAGCAGAAACAGGGGCGGCACTGAAGCTTTCTTT. This gives the protein CASRNRGGTEAFF. This chain connects TRBV27 to TRBJ1-1; the match to TRBD1 covers 7 bases. Germline CDR1 reads MNHEY; CDR2 reads SMNVEV (reference sequence). V shed 6 bases and J 4 bases; nucleotides not matched to a gene: 5. The CDR3 covers 13 residues.